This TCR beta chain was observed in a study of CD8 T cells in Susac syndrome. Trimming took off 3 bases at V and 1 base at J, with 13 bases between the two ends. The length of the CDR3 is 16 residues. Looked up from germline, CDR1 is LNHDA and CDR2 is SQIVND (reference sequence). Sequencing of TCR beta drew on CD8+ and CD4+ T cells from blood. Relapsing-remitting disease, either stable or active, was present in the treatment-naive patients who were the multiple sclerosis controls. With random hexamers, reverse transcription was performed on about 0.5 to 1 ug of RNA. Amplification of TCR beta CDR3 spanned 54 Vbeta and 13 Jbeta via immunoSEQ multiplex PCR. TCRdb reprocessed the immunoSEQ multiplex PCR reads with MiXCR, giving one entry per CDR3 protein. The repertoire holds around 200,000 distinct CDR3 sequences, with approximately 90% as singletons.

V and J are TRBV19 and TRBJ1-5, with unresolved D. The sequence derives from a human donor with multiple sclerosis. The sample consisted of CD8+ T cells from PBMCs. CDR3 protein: CASSIPGRVSNQPQHF. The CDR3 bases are TGTGCCAGTAGTATTCCCGGAAGGGTGAGCAATCAGCCCCAGCATTTT.